The TCR beta chain under discussion was sequenced for a study of blood T cell repertoires in COVID-19. At the level of the study: PBMCs, B-cell-depleted T cells, or T cells provided the cDNA or gDNA that made up the material.

This clone appeared once. Original handling: Cell counts per sample came from amplifying reference gene primers. This table comes from immunoSEQ multiplex PCR, and its TCRdb copy is limited to in-frame clones, with some not included. Clone size and the V and J calls come from that table; the DNA yielded D and trimming. This sample has around 290,000 clones, with 88% found just once. The CDR3 totals 14 residues. Germline assignment: CDR1 SGHTA and CDR2 FQGNSA. V shed 3 bases, J shed 6 bases, and the junction held 2 bases outside the gene matches. The source of this sequence is an older woman in a cohort exposed to, infected with or recovered from COVID-19 (not recorded which). V is TRBV7-2 and J is TRBJ2-5; 12 nucleotides agree with TRBD2. Sequenced material: PBMCs or T cells enriched from blood (not recorded which). The CDR3: CASSLLAGGQTQYF. CDR3 DNA: TGTGCCAGCAGCTTGCTAGCGGGAGGGCAGACCCAGTACTTC.